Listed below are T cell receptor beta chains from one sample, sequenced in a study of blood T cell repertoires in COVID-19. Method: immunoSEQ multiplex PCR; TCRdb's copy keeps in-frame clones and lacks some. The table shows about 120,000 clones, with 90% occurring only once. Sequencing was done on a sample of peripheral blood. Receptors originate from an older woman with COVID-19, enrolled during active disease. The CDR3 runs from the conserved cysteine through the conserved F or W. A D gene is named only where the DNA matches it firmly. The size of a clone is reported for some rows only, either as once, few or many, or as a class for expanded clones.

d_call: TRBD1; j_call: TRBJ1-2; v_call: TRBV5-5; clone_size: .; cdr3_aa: CASSPGQGAQYGYTF; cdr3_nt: TGTGCCAGCAGTCCTGGCCAGGGGGCGCAGTATGGCTACACCTTC
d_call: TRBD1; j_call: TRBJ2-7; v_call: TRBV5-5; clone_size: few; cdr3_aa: CASRVWDSAYEQYF; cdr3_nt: TGTGCCAGCAGGGTCTGGGACAGTGCCTACGAGCAGTACTTC
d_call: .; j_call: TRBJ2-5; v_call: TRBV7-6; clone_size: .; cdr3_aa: CASSLARGHGETQYF; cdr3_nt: TGTGCCAGCAGCTTAGCTAGGGGTCATGGGGAGACCCAGTACTTC
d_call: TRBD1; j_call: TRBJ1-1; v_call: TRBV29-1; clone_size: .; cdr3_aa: CSAGTGGNTEAFF; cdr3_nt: TGCAGCGCCGGGACAGGGGGGAACACTGAAGCTTTCTTT
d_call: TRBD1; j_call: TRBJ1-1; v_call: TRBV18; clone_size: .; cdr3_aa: CASSPRTGTTEAFF; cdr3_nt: TGTGCCAGCTCACCGAGGACAGGAACCACTGAAGCTTTCTTT
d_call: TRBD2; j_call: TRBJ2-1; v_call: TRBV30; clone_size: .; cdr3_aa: CAWSPGLADNEQFF; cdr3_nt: TGTGCCTGGTCGCCGGGACTAGCCGACAATGAGCAGTTCTTC
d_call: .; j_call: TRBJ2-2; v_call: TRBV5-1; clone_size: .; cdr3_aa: CASSPSSEGYRAGELFF; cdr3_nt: TGCGCCAGCAGCCCATCCTCCGAGGGTTACCGGGCCGGGGAGCTGTTTTTT
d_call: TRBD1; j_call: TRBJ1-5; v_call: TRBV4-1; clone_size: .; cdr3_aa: CASSHPGTDQPQHF; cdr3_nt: TGCGCCAGCAGCCACCCCGGGACAGATCAGCCCCAGCATTTT
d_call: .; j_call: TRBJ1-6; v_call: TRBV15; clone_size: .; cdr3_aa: CATSGQTYNSPLHF; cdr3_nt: TGTGCCACCAGCGGTCAGACCTATAATTCACCCCTCCACTTT
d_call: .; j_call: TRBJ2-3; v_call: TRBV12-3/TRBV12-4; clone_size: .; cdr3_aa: CASSFQSTDTQYF; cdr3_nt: TGTGCCAGCAGTTTTCAGAGCACAGATACGCAGTATTTT
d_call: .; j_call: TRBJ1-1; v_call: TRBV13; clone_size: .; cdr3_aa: CASSYLGSPEGTEAFF; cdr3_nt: TGTGCCAGCAGTTACCTGGGCAGCCCGGAGGGGACTGAAGCTTTCTTT
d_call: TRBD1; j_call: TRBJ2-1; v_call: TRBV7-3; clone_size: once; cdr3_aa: CASGAGTDNEQFF; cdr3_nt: TGTGCCAGCGGGGCCGGGACAGACAATGAGCAGTTCTTC
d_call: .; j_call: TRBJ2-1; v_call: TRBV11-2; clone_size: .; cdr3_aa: CASSRGGEQFF; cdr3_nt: TGTGCCAGCAGCCGAGGGGGTGAGCAGTTCTTC
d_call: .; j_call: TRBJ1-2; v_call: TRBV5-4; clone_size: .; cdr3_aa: CASAMARAEGYTF; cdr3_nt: TGTGCCAGCGCCATGGCCAGGGCGGAAGGCTACACCTTC
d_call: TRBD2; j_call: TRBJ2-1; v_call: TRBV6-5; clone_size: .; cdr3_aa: CASSLTSGEYNEQFF; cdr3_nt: TGTGCCAGCAGTCTGACTAGCGGGGAGTACAATGAGCAGTTCTTC
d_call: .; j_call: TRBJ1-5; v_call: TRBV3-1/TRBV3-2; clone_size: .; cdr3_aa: CASSQDAGDRQPQHF; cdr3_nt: TGTGCCAGCAGCCAAGACGCAGGGGATCGACAGCCCCAGCATTTT
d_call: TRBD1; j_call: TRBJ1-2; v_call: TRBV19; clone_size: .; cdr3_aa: CASKGDRGDYGYTF; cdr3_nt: TGTGCCAGTAAGGGGGACAGGGGTGACTATGGCTACACCTTC
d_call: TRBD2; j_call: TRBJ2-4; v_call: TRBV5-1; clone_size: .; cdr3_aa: CASSDTSGGAVQYF; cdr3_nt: TGCGCCAGCAGCGACACTAGCGGGGGTGCGGTTCAGTACTTC
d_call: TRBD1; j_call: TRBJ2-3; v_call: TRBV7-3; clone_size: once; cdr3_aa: CASSLGPGQGADTQYF; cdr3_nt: TGTGCCAGCAGCTTAGGGCCGGGACAGGGGGCAGATACGCAGTATTTT